The rows below give T cell receptor beta chains drawn from one sample of a study of vaccination effects on CD4 cells after COVID-19. Clones were read by immunoSEQ multiplex PCR, and TCRdb kept only the in-frame ones, dropping some. This sample has around 49,000 clones; around 75% occur once, and the top ten carry around 28%. What these receptors recognize is not known. The sequences come from CD4+ T cells from PBMCs cultured with a peptide pool, collected before COVID-19 vaccination. These receptors were collected from a human donor who had a prior SARS-CoV-2 infection. Both conserved end residues are part of each CDR3. The order of the fields is J gene, clone size, D gene, V gene, CDR3 protein, CDR3 DNA. D genes are given only for firm matches. Size tells how often a clone was seen (once, few, many) or the class of an expanded clone, and some rows leave it out.

J gene: TRBJ1-5; clone size: .; D gene: .; V gene: TRBV2; CDR3 protein: CASSELGVGQPQHF; CDR3 DNA: TGTGCCAGCAGTGAACTGGGGGTAGGGCAGCCCCAGCATTTT
J gene: TRBJ2-7; clone size: .; D gene: TRBD2; V gene: TRBV19; CDR3 protein: CASSRRAGGLRSYEQYF; CDR3 DNA: TGTGCCAGTAGTCGAAGAGCGGGGGGCCTGAGATCCTACGAGCAGTACTTC
J gene: TRBJ2-2; clone size: few; D gene: .; V gene: TRBV7-9; CDR3 protein: CASSLGLGGELFF; CDR3 DNA: TGTGCCAGCAGCTTAGGCTTGGGCGGGGAGCTGTTTTTT
J gene: TRBJ2-5; clone size: .; D gene: .; V gene: TRBV18; CDR3 protein: CASSPPGQRQETQYF; CDR3 DNA: TGTGCCAGCTCACCACCAGGACAGCGCCAAGAGACCCAGTACTTC
J gene: TRBJ2-1; clone size: .; D gene: .; V gene: TRBV5-8; CDR3 protein: CASRSTGPTSYNEQFF; CDR3 DNA: TGTGCCAGCAGGTCCACCGGGCCCACCTCATACAATGAGCAGTTCTTC
J gene: TRBJ2-3; clone size: few; D gene: TRBD2; V gene: TRBV7-6; CDR3 protein: CASSLAPGLAGGTDTQYF; CDR3 DNA: TGTGCCAGCAGCTTAGCCCCGGGACTAGCGGGGGGCACAGATACGCAGTATTTT
J gene: TRBJ1-6; clone size: .; D gene: .; V gene: TRBV3-1/TRBV3-2; CDR3 protein: CASSPGPGNLLHNSPLHF; CDR3 DNA: TGTGCCAGCAGCCCGGGGCCAGGGAATCTCCTACATAATTCACCCCTCCACTTT
J gene: TRBJ1-6; clone size: .; D gene: TRBD1; V gene: TRBV30; CDR3 protein: CAWRGQVNSPLHF; CDR3 DNA: TGTGCCTGGAGAGGACAGGTTAATTCACCCCTCCACTTT
J gene: TRBJ1-3; clone size: few; D gene: .; V gene: TRBV7-2; CDR3 protein: CASSLAAAHSGNTIYF; CDR3 DNA: TGTGCCAGCAGCTTAGCGGCGGCCCACTCTGGAAACACCATATATTTT
J gene: TRBJ2-3; clone size: .; D gene: .; V gene: TRBV18; CDR3 protein: CASSPGVEDTQYF; CDR3 DNA: TGTGCCAGCTCACCAGGTGTGGAAGATACGCAGTATTTT
J gene: TRBJ2-3; clone size: .; D gene: .; V gene: TRBV5-1; CDR3 protein: CASSLVPSTDTQYF; CDR3 DNA: TGCGCCAGCAGCTTAGTCCCCAGCACAGATACGCAGTATTTT
J gene: TRBJ2-1; clone size: .; D gene: TRBD2; V gene: TRBV7-2; CDR3 protein: CASSPSGGETYNEQFF; CDR3 DNA: TGTGCCAGCAGTCCTAGCGGGGGCGAGACCTACAATGAGCAGTTCTTC
J gene: TRBJ1-1; clone size: .; D gene: .; V gene: TRBV5-1; CDR3 protein: CASSSGWGESKTEAFF; CDR3 DNA: TGCGCCAGCAGCTCCGGCTGGGGGGAGAGTAAGACTGAAGCTTTCTTT
J gene: TRBJ1-1; clone size: few; D gene: TRBD1; V gene: TRBV5-1; CDR3 protein: CASSSDPGGYTEAFF; CDR3 DNA: TGCGCCAGCAGCTCCGATCCAGGGGGCTACACTGAAGCTTTCTTT
J gene: TRBJ1-2; clone size: .; D gene: TRBD1; V gene: TRBV4-1; CDR3 protein: CASSQRDVGQGPYGYTF; CDR3 DNA: TGCGCCAGCAGCCAGCGTGACGTTGGACAGGGACCCTATGGCTACACCTTC
J gene: TRBJ1-1; clone size: .; D gene: .; V gene: TRBV3-1/TRBV3-2; CDR3 protein: CASSQPGHNTEAFF; CDR3 DNA: TGTGCCAGCAGCCAACCGGGACATAACACTGAAGCTTTCTTT
J gene: TRBJ2-5; clone size: .; D gene: .; V gene: TRBV7-6; CDR3 protein: CASSPAQGDSGTTQYF; CDR3 DNA: TGTGCCAGCAGCCCAGCGCAGGGGGATAGCGGGACGACCCAGTACTTC
J gene: TRBJ1-4; clone size: .; D gene: .; V gene: TRBV6-2/TRBV6-3; CDR3 protein: CASSLLRDEKLFF; CDR3 DNA: TGTGCCAGCAGTCTCCTGCGGGATGAAAAACTGTTTTTT
J gene: TRBJ2-5; clone size: .; D gene: TRBD1; V gene: TRBV5-4; CDR3 protein: CASSSMTGALRETQYF; CDR3 DNA: TGTGCCAGCAGCTCCATGACAGGGGCGCTTAGAGAGACCCAGTACTTC
J gene: TRBJ1-5; clone size: .; D gene: .; V gene: TRBV19; CDR3 protein: CASSILAGRNMNSNQPQHF; CDR3 DNA: TGTGCCAGTAGTATTTTGGCGGGACGGAATATGAATAGCAATCAGCCCCAGCATTTT
J gene: TRBJ2-1; clone size: .; D gene: .; V gene: TRBV24-1; CDR3 protein: CATTSSGADYNEQFF; CDR3 DNA: TGTGCCACCACTTCTTCAGGGGCCGACTACAATGAGCAGTTCTTC
J gene: TRBJ2-1; clone size: .; D gene: TRBD1; V gene: TRBV7-3; CDR3 protein: CASSSRGTEQFF; CDR3 DNA: TGTGCCAGCAGCTCCAGGGGGACAGAGCAGTTCTTC
J gene: TRBJ1-6; clone size: few; D gene: .; V gene: TRBV27; CDR3 protein: CASGTTRHMKVNSPLHF; CDR3 DNA: TGTGCCAGCGGAACGACAAGACACATGAAAGTTAATTCACCCCTCCACTTT
J gene: TRBJ1-1; clone size: .; D gene: .; V gene: TRBV11-3; CDR3 protein: CASSLGARGDTEAFF; CDR3 DNA: TGTGCCAGCAGCTTAGGGGCACGGGGGGACACTGAAGCTTTCTTT
J gene: TRBJ1-4; clone size: .; D gene: .; V gene: TRBV24-1; CDR3 protein: CATIRRGCEKLFF; CDR3 DNA: TGTGCCACCATCCGCAGGGGTTGTGAAAAACTGTTTTTT
J gene: TRBJ1-4; clone size: few; D gene: .; V gene: TRBV18; CDR3 protein: CASSPLQDVGKLFF; CDR3 DNA: TGTGCCAGCTCACCACTTCAGGATGTAGGAAAACTGTTTTTT
J gene: TRBJ2-1; clone size: once; D gene: TRBD2; V gene: TRBV4-1; CDR3 protein: CASSHQIGLAGGSYNEQFF; CDR3 DNA: TGCGCCAGCAGCCATCAAATCGGACTAGCGGGAGGCTCCTACAATGAGCAGTTCTTC
J gene: TRBJ2-5; clone size: .; D gene: .; V gene: TRBV7-2; CDR3 protein: CASSLRGMYQETQYF; CDR3 DNA: TGTGCCAGCAGCTTAAGGGGGATGTACCAAGAGACCCAGTACTTC
J gene: TRBJ2-6; clone size: .; D gene: .; V gene: TRBV19; CDR3 protein: CASFGSRGYGANVLTF; CDR3 DNA: TGTGCCAGTTTTGGGTCCCGGGGGTATGGGGCCAACGTCCTGACTTTC
J gene: TRBJ1-2; clone size: .; D gene: .; V gene: TRBV10-3; CDR3 protein: CAISESMGSGYTF; CDR3 DNA: TGTGCCATCAGTGAGTCGATGGGCAGTGGCTACACCTTC
J gene: TRBJ2-7; clone size: .; D gene: .; V gene: TRBV3-1/TRBV3-2; CDR3 protein: CASSQDPGKGSYEQYF; CDR3 DNA: TGTGCCAGCAGCCAAGACCCGGGGAAGGGTTCCTACGAGCAGTACTTC
J gene: TRBJ2-1; clone size: .; D gene: TRBD2; V gene: TRBV14; CDR3 protein: CASSPLAASYNEQFF; CDR3 DNA: TGTGCCAGCAGCCCACTAGCGGCCTCCTACAATGAGCAGTTCTTC
J gene: TRBJ2-3; clone size: .; D gene: TRBD2; V gene: TRBV11-3; CDR3 protein: CASSLSVFSGGPGDTQYF; CDR3 DNA: TGTGCCAGCAGCTTATCTGTATTTAGCGGGGGTCCAGGGGATACGCAGTATTTT
J gene: TRBJ1-2; clone size: .; D gene: .; V gene: TRBV6-5; CDR3 protein: CASSTQGHYGYTF; CDR3 DNA: TGTGCCAGCAGTACACAGGGACACTATGGCTACACCTTC
J gene: TRBJ2-1; clone size: .; D gene: TRBD2; V gene: TRBV27; CDR3 protein: CASSLFGGTYNEQFF; CDR3 DNA: TGTGCCAGCAGTTTATTCGGGGGGACCTACAATGAGCAGTTCTTC
J gene: TRBJ2-1; clone size: .; D gene: TRBD2; V gene: TRBV9; CDR3 protein: CASSVGGANLNEQFF; CDR3 DNA: TGTGCCAGCAGCGTCGGGGGGGCCAATCTCAATGAGCAGTTCTTC
J gene: TRBJ1-3; clone size: .; D gene: .; V gene: TRBV2; CDR3 protein: CASTADSSGNTIYF; CDR3 DNA: TGTGCCAGCACCGCAGACTCATCTGGAAACACCATATATTTT
J gene: TRBJ1-2; clone size: .; D gene: .; V gene: TRBV19; CDR3 protein: CASSTQAEGYGYTF; CDR3 DNA: TGTGCCAGTAGTACCCAGGCCGAGGGCTATGGCTACACCTTC
J gene: TRBJ2-7; clone size: .; D gene: TRBD2; V gene: TRBV6-5; CDR3 protein: CASSYRGGAFHEQYF; CDR3 DNA: TGTGCCAGCAGTTACCGGGGGGGCGCTTTCCACGAGCAGTACTTC
J gene: TRBJ2-7; clone size: .; D gene: .; V gene: TRBV5-6; CDR3 protein: CASTLFARSSYEQYF; CDR3 DNA: TGTGCCAGCACCCTATTCGCCAGGAGCTCCTACGAGCAGTACTTC
J gene: TRBJ1-1; clone size: many; D gene: .; V gene: TRBV19; CDR3 protein: CASSVQRNTEAFF; CDR3 DNA: TGTGCCAGTAGCGTACAGAGGAACACTGAAGCTTTCTTT
J gene: TRBJ2-7; clone size: few; D gene: TRBD2; V gene: TRBV5-4; CDR3 protein: CASSQRTSGSYEQYF; CDR3 DNA: TGTGCCAGCAGCCAAAGGACTAGCGGATCCTACGAGCAGTACTTC
J gene: TRBJ1-2; clone size: .; D gene: TRBD1; V gene: TRBV10-3; CDR3 protein: CAISGQGQGAGYGYTF; CDR3 DNA: TGTGCCATCAGTGGTCAGGGGCAGGGGGCTGGCTATGGCTACACCTTC
J gene: TRBJ1-6; clone size: .; D gene: .; V gene: TRBV9; CDR3 protein: CASSVTGRDSPLHF; CDR3 DNA: TGTGCCAGCAGCGTTACAGGGAGGGATTCACCCCTCCACTTT